This TCR beta chain was retrieved from a study of blood T cell repertoires in COVID-19. Whole-study context: Italy, Spain and the United States were the sources of the convalescent and acute COVID-19 samples.

The V end lost 0 bases, the J end lost 2 bases, and 8 bases lay between the germline ends. Germline V gene lookup returns CDR1 SGHRS and CDR2 YFSETQ. CDR3 size: 14 residues. Sequencing used immunoSEQ multiplex PCR; TCRdb keeps in-frame clones, though not all of them. The sample lists approximately 300,000 clones, approximately 89% seen once, with 1.5% to 2% in the top ten. The Seattle site enrolled patients during active infection and followed them longitudinally. Sequencing was done on a sample of peripheral blood. The gene calls are TRBV5-1 and TRBJ2-5, with D possibly matching TRBD1 (6 bases). The sequence derives from a woman in her thirties with COVID-19, enrolled during active disease. The CDR3 protein is CASSLGDTQETQYF. The DNA of the CDR3 is TGCGCCAGCAGCTTGGGGGACACACAAGAGACCCAGTACTTC.